The 12 T cell receptor beta chains below all came from one sample that was sequenced in a study of blood T cell repertoires in COVID-19. Data came from immunoSEQ multiplex PCR; TCRdb stores just in-frame clones and leaves some out. This table holds about half a million clones, about 91% found once. The sample consisted of peripheral blood. Receptor source: a young man with COVID-19, enrolled during active disease.

The chain carries TRBV4-1 and TRBJ1-2; 9 positions match TRBD1. The CDR3 covers 18 residues. J was trimmed by 8 bases and V by 1 base; bases with no gene match: 17. CDR1 and CDR2 from the germline V gene are MGHRA and YSYEKL. The CDR3: CASSQVDRGFNTRRGYTF. In DNA, the CDR3 is TGCGCCAGCAGCCAAGTGGACAGGGGTTTCAATACAAGGAGGGGCTACACCTTC.

This chain links TRBV25-1 with TRBJ2-1; the match to TRBD2 covers 13 bases. CDR1 is MGHDK and CDR2 is SYGVNS in the germline V gene. V lost 1 base, J lost 10 bases, and 4 bases stayed unmatched. CDR3 size: 15 residues. CDR3 region: CASSEFRLAGGEQFF. The CDR3 region has the DNA TGTGCCAGCAGTGAATTCCGACTAGCGGGAGGAGAGCAGTTCTTC.

V is TRBV18 and J is TRBJ2-2; 7 bases line up with TRBD2. With V trimmed by 3 bases and J by 0 bases, 7 bases remained unmatched. This CDR3 spans 17 amino acids. Germline CDR1 is KGHSH and CDR2 is LQKENI. In DNA, the CDR3 is TGTGCCAGCTCACCGGACCCCGGGACTACGAACACCGGGGAGCTGTTTTTT. Amino acids: CASSPDPGTTNTGELFF.

The chain employs TRBV27 and TRBJ2-1, with 8 bases fitting TRBD2. This CDR3 contains 16 residues. V shed 8 bases, J shed 1 base, and the junction held 10 bases outside the gene matches. Germline V gene lookup returns CDR1 MNHEY and CDR2 SMNVEV (reference sequence). CDR3 DNA sequence: TGTGCCAGCGTTCGTTCGGGAGGGGGGTCCTACAATGAGCAGTTCTTC. It is translated as CASVRSGGGSYNEQFF.

The chain links TRBV7-9 to TRBJ2-7; D might be TRBD1 (5 bases). Per the germline V gene, CDR1 is SEHNR and CDR2 is FQNEAQ (reference sequence). V was clipped by 3 bases and J by 4 bases, with 13 bases between them. The CDR3 is 14 amino acids. The CDR3 nucleotides read TGTGCCAGCAGCTTGTCCCAGGGCCCATACGAGCAGTACTTC. It encodes CASSLSQGPYEQYF. Together with reference TRBV7-9 and TRBJ2-7, the CDR3 gives the full variable domain: DTGVSQNPRHKITKRGQNVTFRCDPISEHNRLYWYRQTLGQGPEFLTYFQNEAQLEKSRLLSDRFSAERPKGSFSTLEIQRTEQGDSAMYLCASSLSQGPYEQYFGPGTRLTVT.

The rearrangement uses TRBV2 and TRBJ2-5; D remains ambiguous. The CDR3 is made up of 12 amino acids. CDR1 SNHLY and CDR2 FYNNEI come from the germline V gene. Trimming stripped 4 bases from V and 4 bases from J, with 7 bases between. CDR3 amino acids: CASSGSRETQYF. The CDR3, as DNA: TGTGCCAGCAGTGGTTCTAGAGAGACCCAGTACTTC.

The genes are TRBV25-1 and TRBJ2-1; D is unclear. The CDR3 sequence is 10 residues long. V lost 5 bases and J lost 9, with 5 bases in between. Germline V gene lookup returns CDR1 MGHDK and CDR2 SYGVNS. CDR3 coding DNA: TGTGCCAGCAGTCGAGTTGAGCAGTTCTTC. Protein product: CASSRVEQFF.

The V and J genes are TRBV29-1 and TRBJ1-1, with D uncertain. The CDR3 has 13 residues. Germline CDR1 is SQVTM and CDR2 is ANQGSEA. Between the trimmed V and J ends, which lost 4 bases and 5 bases, there was a span of 14 bases. The CDR3 protein is CSVARVSGTEAFF. CDR3 bases: TGCAGCGTTGCCCGGGTCTCGGGAACTGAAGCTTTCTTT. Together with reference TRBV29-1 and TRBJ1-1, the CDR3 gives the full variable domain: SAVISQKPSRDICQRGTSLTIQCQVDSQVTMMFWYRQQPGQSLTLIATANQGSEATYESGFVIDKFPISRPNLTFSTLTVSNMSPEDSSIYLCSVARVSGTEAFFGQGTRLTVV.

The V and J genes are TRBV2 and TRBJ2-7; D gene ambiguous. Looked up from germline, CDR1 is SNHLY and CDR2 is FYNNEI. V lost 5 bases and J lost 2, with 4 bases in between. The CDR3 consists of 11 residues. The CDR3 nucleotides read TGTGCCAGCAGTCTCCCCTACGAGCAGTACTTC. This translates into CASSLPYEQYF.

This clone was counted a few times. Written as DNA, the CDR3 is TGTGCCAGCCGCACCTCGGGGAACTCGAACACTGAAGCTTTCTTT. Its translation is CASRTSGNSNTEAFF. The J gene is TRBJ1-1, the V gene TRBV19; D is unresolved. There are 15 residues in the CDR3. Trimming took off 9 bases at V and 1 base at J, with 18 bases between the two ends. Germline assignment: CDR1 LNHDA and CDR2 SQIVND (reference sequence).

The rearrangement uses TRBV12-3 or TRBV12-4 and TRBJ1-2; D unclear. CDR3 length equals 11 residues. V lost 5 bases and J 12 bases, leaving 13 bases between the germline ends. The CDR3 spells CASSTRHSHTF. CDR3 bases: TGTGCCAGCAGTACCAGACACTCTCACACCTTC.

As for this clone: This CDR3 is also generated by other DNA sequences in the sample. The V gene is TRBV6-5, the J gene TRBJ1-1; D may be TRBD1 (5 bases). The CDR3 is 15 amino acids. V lost 0 bases to trimming and J lost 4 bases, with 12 bases between them. Germline CDR1 is MNHEY and CDR2 is SVGAGI. The CDR3 protein is CASSYSRGGGTEAFF. For the CDR3, the DNA is TGTGCCAGCAGTTACTCGAGGGGAGGAGGCACTGAAGCTTTCTTT.